A selection of T cell receptor beta chains follows, all from one sample in a study of regulatory T cells in long-lasting Graves disease. TCRdb itself ran the multiplex PCR reads through MiXCR, one entry per CDR3 protein. The sample lists about 450,000 distinct CDR3 sequences; roughly a quarter were seen once. The material was peripheral blood mononuclear cells (PBMCs), obtained when the disease was refractory, from a patient treated with antithyroid drugs. Receptor source: a female donor with Graves disease. Both conserved end residues are part of each CDR3. A D gene is named only where the DNA matches it firmly. Clone size is shown for a subset of rows, as once, few, many or a class of expanded clone.

D gene	V gene	clone size	J gene	CDR3 protein	CDR3 DNA
.	TRBV7-2	many	TRBJ2-2	CASSLGVGSNGELFF	TGTGCCAGCAGCTTAGGGGTGGGATCGAACGGGGAGCTGTTTTTT
.	TRBV28	many	TRBJ2-2	CASSSSSAGTGELFF	TGTGCCAGCAGTTCATCTAGCGCCGGCACCGGGGAGCTGTTTTTT
TRBD1	TRBV4-2	.	TRBJ1-1	CASSQVRVRGQGEAFF	TGTGCCAGCAGCCAAGTTCGCGTCAGGGGGCAAGGTGAAGCTTTCTTT
.	TRBV7-9	.	TRBJ1-1	CASSRPGVQNTEAFF	TGTGCCAGCAGCCGCCCCGGGGTCCAGAACACTGAAGCTTTCTTT
.	TRBV6-2/TRBV6-3	.	TRBJ1-2	CASSGSNYGYTF	TGTGCCAGCAGTGGGAGTAACTATGGCTACACCTTC
TRBD2	TRBV2	many	TRBJ2-2	CASIIAGARTGELFF	TGTGCCAGCATTATAGCGGGAGCGCGGACCGGGGAGCTGTTTTTT
.	TRBV18	.	TRBJ2-7	CASSYRETYEQYF	TGTGCCAGCTCGTACAGGGAGACCTACGAGCAGTACTTC
.	TRBV5-1	few	TRBJ2-7	CASSLAGGQIYEQYF	TGCGCCAGCAGCTTGGCCGGGGGACAGATCTACGAGCAGTACTTC
.	TRBV27	.	TRBJ1-1	CASSNIRVMYTEAFF	TGTGCCAGCAGTAATATCAGAGTGATGTACACTGAAGCTTTCTTT
.	TRBV6-2/TRBV6-3	many	TRBJ2-7	CASSYSGHYEQYF	TGTGCCAGCAGTTACTCAGGGCACTACGAGCAGTACTTC
TRBD1	TRBV2	.	TRBJ2-6	CASRGDRGASLGANVLTF	TGTGCCAGCAGGGGAGACAGGGGTGCCTCTCTGGGGGCCAACGTCCTGACTTTC
.	TRBV19	few	TRBJ2-6	CATGQSFSGANVLTF	TGTGCCACCGGACAGAGCTTCTCTGGGGCCAACGTCCTGACTTTC
TRBD2	TRBV20-1	.	TRBJ2-2	CSARGLGLAGGAGELFF	TGCAGTGCTAGAGGTTTAGGACTAGCGGGAGGAGCCGGGGAGCTGTTTTTT
.	TRBV20-1	few	TRBJ2-7	CSARDATPPYEQYF	TGCAGTGCTAGAGATGCGACACCACCCTACGAGCAGTACTTC
TRBD2	TRBV12-3/TRBV12-4	.	TRBJ2-7	CASSGPGLAGSYEQYF	TGTGCCAGCAGTGGCCCGGGACTAGCGGGATCCTACGAGCAGTACTTC
.	TRBV10-3	few	TRBJ1-2	CAISGLILDGSPGGYTF	TGTGCCATCAGTGGCCTCATCCTCGACGGCAGCCCTGGGGGCTACACCTTC
.	TRBV28	few	TRBJ2-5	CASSSRTQYF	TGTGCCAGCAGTTCTCGGACCCAGTACTTC
TRBD1	TRBV2	.	TRBJ1-5	CASSEALGTGVRQPQHF	TGTGCCAGCAGTGAAGCGCTTGGGACAGGGGTACGTCAGCCCCAGCATTTT
.	TRBV11-2	many	TRBJ2-7	CASTQFPGAAYEQYF	TGTGCCAGCACCCAATTTCCGGGGGCGGCCTACGAGCAGTACTTC
.	TRBV5-1	.	TRBJ2-7	CASRTGDSYEQYF	TGCGCCAGTCGGACGGGGGATTCCTACGAGCAGTACTTC
.	TRBV7-9	many	TRBJ2-5	CASRPGSRETQYF	TGTGCCAGCAGACCGGGGTCCAGAGAGACCCAGTACTTC
.	TRBV20-1	many	TRBJ1-2	CSARAGGYTF	TGCAGTGCTAGAGCGGGGGGCTACACCTTC
TRBD1	TRBV6-2/TRBV6-3	.	TRBJ2-2	CASSWDRSYTGELFF	TGTGCCAGCAGTTGGGACAGGAGTTACACCGGGGAGCTGTTTTTT
TRBD2	TRBV20-1	few	TRBJ2-7	CSATPASGDSSYEQYF	TGCAGTGCTACCCCGGCTAGCGGGGACAGCTCCTACGAGCAGTACTTC
TRBD1	TRBV28	many	TRBJ1-6	CASSRGIGTGNSPLHF	TGTGCCAGCAGTCGGGGAATCGGGACAGGGAATTCACCCCTCCACTTT
.	TRBV6-5	few	TRBJ2-7	CASSYSGGTYEQYF	TGTGCCAGCAGTTACTCGGGGGGAACCTACGAGCAGTACTTC
.	TRBV20-1	.	TRBJ2-5	CSARDWGDQETQYF	TGCAGTGCTAGAGATTGGGGGGACCAAGAGACCCAGTACTTC
TRBD1	TRBV7-9	few	TRBJ1-6	CASSRQGMNSPLHF	TGTGCCAGCAGCCGACAGGGAATGAATTCACCCCTCCACTTT
.	TRBV30	.	TRBJ1-1	CAWSVMVNTEAFF	TGTGCCTGGAGTGTCATGGTGAACACTGAAGCTTTCTTT
TRBD1	TRBV4-1	.	TRBJ1-2	CASSQDLAGQVDGYTF	TGCGCCAGCAGCCAAGATTTGGCTGGACAGGTCGACGGCTACACCTTC
TRBD2	TRBV28	many	TRBJ2-5	CASNGLAGLGETQYF	TGTGCCAGCAACGGACTAGCGGGATTGGGAGAGACCCAGTACTTC
TRBD2	TRBV2	.	TRBJ2-3	CASMGLAGSPDTQYF	TGTGCCAGCATGGGACTAGCGGGAAGCCCAGATACGCAGTATTTT
TRBD1	TRBV28	once	TRBJ1-2	CASSRTGTGSFHGYTF	TGTGCCAGCAGTCGGACCGGGACAGGCTCTTTCCATGGCTACACCTTC
.	TRBV3-1	.	TRBJ2-5	CASSQKTGIQETQYF	TGTGCCAGCAGCCAAAAAACAGGAATCCAAGAGACCCAGTACTTC
.	TRBV12-3/TRBV12-4	many	TRBJ1-6	CASSFWGKGSYNSPLHF	TGTGCCAGCAGTTTCTGGGGCAAGGGTTCCTATAATTCACCCCTCCACTTT
TRBD1	TRBV2	.	TRBJ2-3	CARGTGGTDTQYF	TGTGCCAGAGGGACAGGGGGGACAGATACGCAGTATTTT
.	TRBV7-3	.	TRBJ2-2	CASSSQSGELFF	TGTGCCAGCAGCTCTCAGTCCGGGGAGCTGTTTTTT
.	TRBV12-3/TRBV12-4	.	TRBJ2-5	CASMRRAGGETQYF	TGTGCCAGCATGAGGCGCGCGGGCGGCGAGACCCAGTACTTC
TRBD1	TRBV7-3	.	TRBJ2-2	CASSSSQGAGELFF	TGTGCCAGCAGCTCATCTCAGGGGGCCGGGGAGCTGTTTTTT
TRBD1	TRBV7-9	few	TRBJ2-7	CASSPTGTGVDEQYF	TGTGCCAGCAGCCCCACCGGGACAGGGGTCGACGAGCAGTACTTC
TRBD2	TRBV11-2	many	TRBJ2-5	CASSSLADADWAQYF	TGTGCCAGCAGCTCCCTAGCGGATGCCGATTGGGCCCAGTACTTC
TRBD2	TRBV3-1	.	TRBJ2-5	CASSPNWSSGRQETQYF	TGTGCCAGCAGCCCCAACTGGAGTAGCGGGAGGCAAGAGACCCAGTACTTC
.	TRBV15	.	TRBJ1-5	CATSRDRAAGAHYSNQPQHF	TGTGCCACCAGCAGAGATCGGGCGGCAGGGGCCCATTATAGCAATCAGCCCCAGCATTTT